The rows below give T cell receptor beta chains drawn from one sample of a study of blood T cell repertoires in COVID-19. Profiled with immunoSEQ multiplex PCR; TCRdb holds only in-frame clones, not every one. The top ten hold 0.95% to 1% of the sample, which has 240,000 or so clones, around 90% seen once. Material for sequencing was peripheral blood. Receptor source: a woman aged 35 to 49 who had recovered from COVID-19. The conserved cysteine and the conserved F or W are not part of the CDR3 here. Each record gives: V gene, D gene, J gene, CDR3 protein. A D gene is named only where the DNA matches it firmly.

V gene: TRBV7-3; D gene: TRBD2; J gene: TRBJ2-3; CDR3 protein: ASSPAGLTSGSDTQY
V gene: TRBV7-8; D gene: .; J gene: TRBJ2-5; CDR3 protein: ASSPKTEQETQY
V gene: TRBV6-2/TRBV6-3; D gene: TRBD1; J gene: TRBJ2-7; CDR3 protein: ASSNRGQEY
V gene: TRBV7-3; D gene: TRBD2; J gene: TRBJ2-1; CDR3 protein: ASSLAGGGDEQF
V gene: TRBV15; D gene: .; J gene: TRBJ1-2; CDR3 protein: ATSRGGAINYGYT
V gene: TRBV15; D gene: TRBD1; J gene: TRBJ1-2; CDR3 protein: ATSRGSGTAYGYT
V gene: TRBV7-3; D gene: TRBD1; J gene: TRBJ1-2; CDR3 protein: ASSPHRQGRDPGQRYGYT
V gene: TRBV5-1; D gene: TRBD1; J gene: TRBJ1-1; CDR3 protein: ASSPRTGGPEAF
V gene: TRBV6-5; D gene: .; J gene: TRBJ1-2; CDR3 protein: ASSSVDSLYGYT
V gene: TRBV7-2; D gene: TRBD1; J gene: TRBJ1-1; CDR3 protein: ASSFPAPGGTEAF
V gene: TRBV5-1; D gene: TRBD1; J gene: TRBJ1-4; CDR3 protein: ASSQTDRGVGKLF
V gene: TRBV19; D gene: TRBD2; J gene: TRBJ2-2; CDR3 protein: ASAAEGLAGGSGELF
V gene: TRBV18; D gene: .; J gene: TRBJ2-7; CDR3 protein: ASSPGHTYEQY
V gene: TRBV20-1; D gene: .; J gene: TRBJ2-3; CDR3 protein: SGLRTDTQY
V gene: TRBV19; D gene: TRBD1; J gene: TRBJ2-7; CDR3 protein: ASRSPGQGYEQY
V gene: TRBV6-6; D gene: TRBD1; J gene: TRBJ1-5; CDR3 protein: ASSPGTGAGAQH
V gene: TRBV5-1; D gene: .; J gene: TRBJ2-1; CDR3 protein: ASSLGGTRDEQF
V gene: TRBV21-1; D gene: .; J gene: TRBJ2-1; CDR3 protein: ASKPKGDEQF
V gene: TRBV6-5; D gene: .; J gene: TRBJ2-1; CDR3 protein: ASTNGGEQF
V gene: TRBV7-3; D gene: TRBD1; J gene: TRBJ1-1; CDR3 protein: ASSRTGGYTEAF
V gene: TRBV11-2; D gene: .; J gene: TRBJ2-6; CDR3 protein: ASSLVRGRHHSGANVLT
V gene: TRBV19; D gene: TRBD1; J gene: TRBJ1-1; CDR3 protein: ASSTDRGPGAF
V gene: TRBV5-1; D gene: .; J gene: TRBJ2-6; CDR3 protein: ASRGGGSSGANVLT
V gene: TRBV11-3; D gene: .; J gene: TRBJ2-1; CDR3 protein: ASSLEGLGSSYNEQF
V gene: TRBV5-1; D gene: TRBD1; J gene: TRBJ2-2; CDR3 protein: ASSPGGEVTGELF
V gene: TRBV7-9; D gene: .; J gene: TRBJ1-2; CDR3 protein: ASSPRGGHFR
V gene: TRBV5-1; D gene: TRBD2; J gene: TRBJ2-1; CDR3 protein: ASSLRTSGAYNEQF
V gene: TRBV9; D gene: TRBD2; J gene: TRBJ2-5; CDR3 protein: ASSVGIAGGMETQY
V gene: TRBV30; D gene: .; J gene: TRBJ2-1; CDR3 protein: AWAPGGGGQF
V gene: TRBV3-1/TRBV3-2; D gene: TRBD1; J gene: TRBJ1-1; CDR3 protein: ASRQSGQESRAF
V gene: TRBV19; D gene: .; J gene: TRBJ2-2; CDR3 protein: ASSRGVAGTGELF
V gene: TRBV10-3; D gene: TRBD1; J gene: TRBJ1-1; CDR3 protein: AISEPQTGIPEAF
V gene: TRBV6-5; D gene: .; J gene: TRBJ1-1; CDR3 protein: ASMGGSGTEAF
V gene: TRBV30; D gene: .; J gene: TRBJ2-3; CDR3 protein: ACTGTSTTDTQY
V gene: TRBV6-2/TRBV6-3; D gene: .; J gene: TRBJ1-5; CDR3 protein: ASSPMAQPQH
V gene: TRBV7-6; D gene: TRBD2; J gene: TRBJ2-7; CDR3 protein: ASSLFGSTSAYEQY
V gene: TRBV3-1/TRBV3-2; D gene: .; J gene: TRBJ2-4; CDR3 protein: ASSPRVSALAKNIQY
V gene: TRBV3-1/TRBV3-2; D gene: .; J gene: TRBJ1-4; CDR3 protein: ASSPGEKLF
V gene: TRBV7-6; D gene: TRBD2; J gene: TRBJ2-3; CDR3 protein: ASSLGSGRLSDTQY
V gene: TRBV6-6; D gene: TRBD1; J gene: TRBJ1-3; CDR3 protein: ASRTGADFSGNTIY
V gene: TRBV5-1; D gene: .; J gene: TRBJ1-4; CDR3 protein: ASRETVATNEKLF
V gene: TRBV24-1; D gene: TRBD1; J gene: TRBJ2-2; CDR3 protein: ATGQGAGLGELF
V gene: TRBV5-8; D gene: TRBD2; J gene: TRBJ2-3; CDR3 protein: ASSLGGLAAGDTQY
V gene: TRBV25-1; D gene: TRBD1; J gene: TRBJ1-6; CDR3 protein: ASTPRGTGHSPLH
V gene: TRBV12-3/TRBV12-4; D gene: TRBD2; J gene: TRBJ2-7; CDR3 protein: ASGGLAGHEQY
V gene: TRBV18; D gene: TRBD1; J gene: TRBJ2-7; CDR3 protein: ASSPGTGRLG
V gene: TRBV28; D gene: TRBD1; J gene: TRBJ1-2; CDR3 protein: ASTIGQGVKVT
V gene: TRBV6-5; D gene: .; J gene: TRBJ1-5; CDR3 protein: ASRGVLGNQPQH
V gene: TRBV4-3; D gene: .; J gene: TRBJ2-3; CDR3 protein: ASSQDRSLSGTDTQY
V gene: TRBV12-3/TRBV12-4; D gene: TRBD1; J gene: TRBJ2-7; CDR3 protein: ASGTGHNYEQY
V gene: TRBV9; D gene: .; J gene: TRBJ2-3; CDR3 protein: ASSASHSTDTQY
V gene: TRBV6-6; D gene: .; J gene: TRBJ2-5; CDR3 protein: ASSQEGQETQY
V gene: TRBV5-1; D gene: TRBD2; J gene: TRBJ2-1; CDR3 protein: ASSLWGLAGAYNEQF
V gene: TRBV4-1; D gene: .; J gene: TRBJ1-1; CDR3 protein: ASSQDVEGWAF
V gene: TRBV4-3; D gene: TRBD1; J gene: TRBJ1-2; CDR3 protein: ASSRESGQGAYGYT
V gene: TRBV4-1; D gene: .; J gene: TRBJ1-4; CDR3 protein: ASSHEASLF
V gene: TRBV11-3; D gene: .; J gene: TRBJ1-2; CDR3 protein: ASSPPRGAPNYGYT